Shown below are 16 T cell receptor beta chains from a single sample sequenced in a study of OX40 agonist ivuxolimab in advanced cancers. Clones were sequenced by immunoSEQ multiplex PCR, and TCRdb holds only the in-frame ones, with some missing. The table lists approximately 81,000 clones, roughly 80% of them singletons, with about 4.9% in the top ten. Sequencing used CD4+ or CD8+ T cells sorted from blood, obtained in a trial of the OX40 agonist ivuxolimab. These receptors came from an adult with an advanced solid tumor such as melanoma, head and neck, liver or kidney cancer.

The rearrangement uses TRBV19 and TRBJ2-3; D might be TRBD1 or TRBD2, each matching 6 bases. Trimming left V 3 bases short and J 6 bases short, with 22 bases between. The CDR3 has 17 amino acids. Germline V gene lookup returns CDR1 LNHDA and CDR2 SQIVND (reference sequence). CDR3 DNA: TGTGCCAGTAGTATTGGTTGGCGGGACACCGAGGACGATACGCAGTATTTT. It encodes CASSIGWRDTEDDTQYF.

This clone was counted once. The V gene is TRBV7-2, the J gene TRBJ1-1; D is unclear. The ends were cut back, 2 bases at V and 0 bases at J, with 10 bases in the middle. This CDR3 is built from 15 residues. The germline gives CDR1 SGHTA, CDR2 FQGNSA. This CDR3 reads CASSLLGSLNTEAFF. DNA for the CDR3: TGTGCCAGCAGCTTACTGGGCAGTCTGAACACTGAAGCTTTCTTT.

CDR3 sequence (DNA): TGTGCCAGCAGCCCGGGGAGGGGGACATCCTACGAGCAGTACTTC. Amino acid sequence: CASSPGRGTSYEQYF. The V gene is TRBV11-3, the J gene TRBJ2-7; TRBD2 might be the D (7 bases). Deletions cut 5 bases from V and 1 base from J, with 15 bases between. Germline loops: CDR1 SGHNT, CDR2 YENEEA. The CDR3 has 15 residues. Full variable domain (outside the CDR3, taken from reference TRBV11-3 and TRBJ2-7): EAGVVQSPRYKIIEKKQPVAFWCNPISGHNTLYWYLQNLGQGPELLIRYENEEAVDDSQLPKDRFSAERLKGVDSTLKIQPAELGDSAVYLCASSPGRGTSYEQYFGPGTRLTVT.

V gene TRBV2 combines with J gene TRBJ1-6, with D possibly matching TRBD1 (5 bases). The CDR3 is 16 amino acids. Germline V gene lookup returns CDR1 SNHLY and CDR2 FYNNEI. Trimming cost V 2 bases and J 10 bases, with 18 bases left between them. CDR3 residues: CASSELSGGSESPLHF. The CDR3 coding sequence is TGTGCCAGCAGTGAACTTAGTGGGGGATCCGAGTCACCCCTCCACTTT.

The table lists this clone with a few counts. This same CDR3 is encoded by further DNA sequences in the sample. The chain employs TRBV4-1 and TRBJ1-1; tentatively, D is TRBD1 (5 bases). The germline CDR1 and CDR2 sequences are MGHRA and YSYEKL. Trimming cost V 3 bases and J 8 bases, with 16 bases left between them. The CDR3 has 14 residues. This CDR3 reads CASSHPPRGSEAFF. In DNA, the CDR3 is TGCGCCAGCAGCCACCCACCAAGGGGAAGCGAAGCTTTCTTT.

The rearrangement uses TRBV9 and TRBJ2-7, with D unresolved. The CDR3 totals 14 residues. CDR1 is SGDLS, CDR2 YYNGEE, per germline. V was pared by 4 bases and J by 3 bases, with 14 bases between. The CDR3 reads CASSLSAPFYEQYF. CDR3 DNA sequence: TGTGCCAGCAGCCTATCGGCCCCGTTCTACGAGCAGTACTTC. Based on the CDR3 plus reference TRBV9 and TRBJ2-7, the full variable domain is DSGVTQTPKHLITATGQRVTLRCSPRSGDLSVYWYQQSLDQGLQFLIQYYNGEERAKGNILERFSAQQFPDLHSELNLSSLELGDSALYFCASSLSAPFYEQYFGPGTRLTVT.

V gene TRBV2 combines with J gene TRBJ1-6; no reliable D call. V lost 3 bases, J lost 6 bases, and 3 bases lay in between. Per germline, CDR1 SNHLY and CDR2 FYNNEI. The CDR3 totals 12 residues. The CDR3 here is CASSDTNSPLHF. The CDR3 DNA follows: TGTGCCAGCAGTGATACTAATTCACCCCTCCACTTT.

The genes are TRBV29-1 and TRBJ1-2; 9 bases fit TRBD1. Germline-derived CDR1 and CDR2 are SQVTM and ANQGSEA. The CDR3 contains 13 residues. V lost 2 bases to trimming and J lost 8 bases; unmatched junction nucleotides: 6. The chain's CDR3 is CSVEIWTGDGYTF. CDR3 coding DNA: TGCAGCGTTGAAATCTGGACAGGGGACGGCTACACCTTC.

V usage is TRBV30 and J usage is TRBJ1-1, with D perhaps TRBD1 (6 bases). Germline V gives CDR1 GTSNPN, CDR2 SVGIG (reference sequence). V dropped 2 bases and J dropped 4 bases, with 14 bases sitting between them. The CDR3 has 14 residues. DNA of the CDR3: TGTGCCTGGAGTAGGGGGGGCCCGATCACTGAAGCTTTCTTT. This translates into CAWSRGGPITEAFF. Filled out from reference TRBV30 and TRBJ1-1, the complete variable domain reads SQTIHQWPATLVQPVGSPLSLECTVEGTSNPNLYWYRQAAGRGLQLLFYSVGIGQISSEVPQNLSASRPQDRQFILSSKKLLLSDSGFYLCAWSRGGPITEAFFGQGTRLTVV.

The rearrangement uses TRBV11-2 and TRBJ2-7; D gene unclear. Trimming shortened V by 1 base and J by 5 bases, and 6 bases separated the two germline ends. The CDR3 runs to 12 residues. CDR1 is SGHAT and CDR2 is FQNNGV in the germline V gene. The CDR3 is CASSLVSDEQYF. CDR3 bases: TGTGCCAGCAGCTTAGTGTCGGACGAGCAGTACTTC.

The rearrangement uses TRBV6-6 and TRBJ1-1, with 10 bases lining up with TRBD1. The germline gives CDR1 MNHNY, CDR2 SVGAGI (reference sequence). CDR3 size: 15 residues. V was pared by 4 bases and J by 2 bases, with 4 bases of the junction left unmatched. Written as DNA, the CDR3 is TGTGCCAGCAGTTTGCGGGACAGGGGTAACACTGAAGCTTTCTTT. Translation gives CASSLRDRGNTEAFF.

This clone was seen more than once but under ten times. The chain combines TRBV6-6 with TRBJ2-2; D gene unclear. Trimming left V 2 bases short and J 7 bases short, with 8 bases between. CDR1 and CDR2 from the germline V gene are MNHNY and SVGAGI (reference sequence). This CDR3 region has 13 residues. CDR3 sequence reads: CASSYPDNGELFF. CDR3 bases: TGTGCCAGCAGTTACCCTGACAACGGGGAGCTGTTTTTT.

The chain is built from TRBV27 and TRBJ2-7, with 11 bases that match TRBD2. Per germline, CDR1 MNHEY and CDR2 SMNVEV (reference sequence). V shed 3 bases and J 1 base; nucleotides not matched to a gene: 2. This CDR3 is 15 amino acids long. CDR3: CASSFGTSGSYEQYF. In DNA form, the CDR3 reads TGTGCCAGCAGTTTCGGGACTAGCGGTTCCTACGAGCAGTACTTC.

The genes are TRBV5-1 and TRBJ2-5, with TRBD1 as a possible D gene (8 bases). Germline assignment: CDR1 SGHRS and CDR2 YFSETQ. The CDR3 totals 14 residues. Trimming removed 4 bases at V and 2 bases at J, with 12 bases between. The CDR3 bases are TGCGCCAGCAGCCCACAGGGGGGGCAAGAGACCCAGTACTTC. Translation gives CASSPQGGQETQYF. Full variable domain (rest looked up from reference TRBV5-1 and TRBJ2-5): KAGVTQTPRYLIKTRGQQVTLSCSPISGHRSVSWYQQTPGQGLQFLFEYFSETQRNKGNFPGRFSGRQFSNSRSEMNVSTLELGDSALYLCASSPQGGQETQYFGPGTRLLVL.

DNA of the CDR3: TGTGCCAGCAGTGCGGGGGCGACCGGGGAGCTGTTTTTT. As protein: CASSAGATGELFF. J is TRBJ2-2 and V is TRBV6-4, with D tentatively TRBD1 or TRBD2 (6 bases each). Germline V lookup: CDR1 MRHNA, CDR2 SNTAGT. The V gene lost 4 bases and the J gene lost 5 bases, with 8 bases spanning the gap. This CDR3 has 13 amino acids.

The rearrangement joins TRBV4-3 to TRBJ2-1, with D unclear. V was clipped by 4 bases and J by 1 base, with 11 bases between them. This CDR3 comprises 15 residues. Germline CDR1 and CDR2: LGHNA and YSLEER. In nucleotides, the CDR3 is TGCGCCAGCAGCCGTTTGGGCTTATCCTACAATGAGCAGTTCTTC. This gives the protein CASSRLGLSYNEQFF.